These T cell receptor beta chains were read from a single sample in a study of identical twins. A single record per CDR3 protein comes from TCRdb applying MiXCR to the 5' RACE reads. The top ten hold roughly 0.43% of the sample, which has about 530,000 distinct CDR3 sequences, 13% to 15% seen once. The data also belong to a second study, concerning yellow fever vaccine responses in identical twins.

Sequenced sample: CD4+ T cells sorted from blood. These receptors were taken from a woman aged 18 to 35 in good health. CDR3s include the opening cysteine and the closing phenylalanine or tryptophan. The order of the fields is V gene, clone size, D gene, J gene, CDR3 protein, CDR3 DNA. D genes are given only for firm matches. Expanded clones get a size class; other rows say once, few or many, or leave the size out.

TRBV28	-	-	TRBJ2-3	CASSPSVGRATDTQYF	TGTGCCAGCAGTCCCTCTGTTGGTCGGGCCACAGATACGCAGTATTTT
TRBV4-1	-	-	TRBJ2-6	CASSHLSSSGANVLTF	TGCGCCAGCAGCCATCTCAGCAGCTCTGGGGCCAACGTCCTGACTTTC
TRBV12-3/TRBV12-4	-	TRBD2	TRBJ2-5	CASSLRGAGGETQYF	TGTGCCAGCAGTTTAAGGGGGGCGGGAGGAGAGACCCAGTACTTC
TRBV20-1	few	TRBD2	TRBJ2-1	CSAAGLSGDNEQFF	TGCAGTGCAGCAGGGCTTAGCGGGGACAATGAGCAGTTCTTC
TRBV5-6	few	-	TRBJ2-1	CASSLGVSLDEQFF	TGTGCCAGCAGCTTGGGGGTTAGCTTAGATGAGCAGTTCTTC
TRBV5-6	few	-	TRBJ1-2	CASSLDQWTDGYTF	TGTGCCAGCAGCCTGGACCAGTGGACGGATGGCTACACCTTC
TRBV20-1	few	TRBD1	TRBJ1-5	CSGAQGNQPQHF	TGCAGTGGCGCACAGGGGAACCAGCCCCAGCATTTT
TRBV6-1	-	-	TRBJ1-5	CASSRRNSNQPQHF	TGTGCCAGCAGCCGTAGAAATAGCAATCAGCCCCAGCATTTT
TRBV12-3/TRBV12-4	few	TRBD1	TRBJ1-6	CASNPTGESSPLHF	TGTGCCAGCAATCCGACAGGGGAGAGTTCACCCCTCCACTTT
TRBV2	few	-	TRBJ2-4	CASKSGGPAVQYF	TGTGCCAGCAAAAGTGGGGGGCCAGCTGTTCAGTACTTC
TRBV7-6	-	TRBD2	TRBJ2-3	CASSLRSSPSGGTRQDTQYF	TGTGCCAGCAGCTTACGATCGTCCCCTAGCGGGGGGACACGGCAGGATACGCAGTATTTT
TRBV5-1	-	-	TRBJ1-4	CASSLVGQNEKLFF	TGCGCCAGCAGCTTGGTGGGACAAAATGAAAAACTGTTTTTT
TRBV20-1	-	TRBD2	TRBJ2-7	CSAIRLAAGTSGIEQYF	TGCAGTGCTATTCGATTGGCGGCCGGGACTAGCGGGATTGAGCAGTACTTC
TRBV6-1	-	TRBD2	TRBJ2-7	CASRLGASGQQYF	TGTGCCAGCAGGCTCGGGGCTAGCGGACAGCAGTACTTC
TRBV29-1	few	-	TRBJ2-1	CSVTLPSEQFF	TGCAGCGTCACCCTACCATCTGAGCAGTTCTTC
TRBV29-1	many	TRBD1	TRBJ2-7	CSVEDPQGHSYEQYF	TGCAGCGTTGAAGATCCACAGGGGCACTCCTACGAGCAGTACTTC
TRBV29-1	-	TRBD1	TRBJ2-1	CSVRTGTYNEQFF	TGCAGCGTCCGGACAGGGACGTACAATGAGCAGTTCTTC
TRBV5-1	few	-	TRBJ1-2	CASSLTGNQHGYTF	TGCGCCAGCAGCTTAACAGGGAATCAGCATGGCTACACCTTC
TRBV9	few	-	TRBJ1-4	CASSVEGWETNEKLFF	TGTGCCAGCAGCGTAGAAGGATGGGAGACTAATGAAAAACTGTTTTTT